Listed here are 7 T cell receptor beta chains from one sample, sequenced in a study of blood T cell repertoires in COVID-19. Generated by immunoSEQ multiplex PCR, the TCRdb table keeps only in-frame clones and is missing some. Of approximately 60,000 clones in the sample, around 77% are singletons; the top ten hold roughly 3.2%. The sample consisted of peripheral blood. The origin of the receptors is a man in his 60s with acute or convalescent COVID-19.

The rearrangement joins TRBV7-3 to TRBJ2-5; TRBD2 matches at 7 bases. V dropped 2 bases and J dropped 2; count of bases not matched to a gene: 5. The CDR3 runs to 15 residues. CDR1 SGHTA and CDR2 FQGTGA come from the germline V gene. CDR3 coding DNA: TGTGCCAGCAGCTTACCCTCAGCGGGGCAAGAGACCCAGTACTTC. This encodes CASSLPSAGQETQYF.

J is TRBJ1-5 and V is TRBV19; D gene unclear. Germline CDR1 and CDR2: LNHDA and SQIVND (reference sequence). V was clipped by 5 bases and J by 8 bases, with 13 bases between them. The CDR3 is 13 amino acids. CDR3 DNA: TGTGCCAGTAGTCCCTTCGACGGGGAGCCCCAGCATTTT. This sequence encodes CASSPFDGEPQHF.

The CDR3 loop is CASKTGTGVNQPQHF. The CDR3 DNA reads as TGTGCCTCCAAGACGGGGACAGGGGTCAATCAGCCCCAGCATTTT. This chain links TRBV10-3 with TRBJ1-5; 10 nucleotides agree with TRBD1. The CDR3 consists of 15 residues. Germline V gene lookup returns CDR1 ENHRY and CDR2 SYGVKD. V shed 11 bases, J shed 3 bases, and the junction held 10 bases outside the gene matches.

V is TRBV6-6 and J is TRBJ1-6, with a weak D call TRBD1 (6 bases). The V gene lost 7 bases and the J gene lost 8 bases, with 12 bases spanning the gap. Germline-derived CDR1 and CDR2 are MNHNY and SVGAGI (reference sequence). This CDR3 has 13 amino acids. The CDR3 nucleotides read TGTGCCAGCACCGGACAGTCTGATTCACCCCTCCACTTT. Translating gives CASTGQSDSPLHF.

The V call is TRBV5-1, the J call TRBJ2-7, with a weak D call TRBD1 (7 bases). Germline V gene lookup returns CDR1 SGHRS and CDR2 YFSETQ. Trimming cost V 3 bases and J 6 bases, with 16 bases left between them. The CDR3 length is 14 residues. This chain's CDR3 is CASSWRDSSSEQYF. The CDR3 nucleotides read TGCGCCAGCAGCTGGAGGGACAGTTCGTCCGAGCAGTACTTC.

This chain links TRBV7-3 with TRBJ2-1, with a weak D call TRBD2 (6 bases). Germline CDR1 SGHTA, CDR2 FQGTGA. Trimming shortened V by 4 bases and J by 12 bases, and 16 bases separated the two germline ends. CDR3 length equals 13 residues. DNA for the CDR3: TGTGCCAGCAGCTACCTGGAGGGCCTATGGCAGTTCTTC. Translated, it gives CASSYLEGLWQFF.

The CDR3 DNA reads TGTGCCAGCAGCTCCTTGAAGGGACAGGGGGCCTATGGCTACACCTTC. Its protein product is CASSSLKGQGAYGYTF. The chain joins TRBV11-2 to TRBJ1-2, with 12 bases fitting TRBD1. The CDR3 covers 16 residues. Trimming removed 4 bases from V and 4 bases from J; junction bases left unmatched: 7. Germline V gene lookup returns CDR1 SGHAT and CDR2 FQNNGV.